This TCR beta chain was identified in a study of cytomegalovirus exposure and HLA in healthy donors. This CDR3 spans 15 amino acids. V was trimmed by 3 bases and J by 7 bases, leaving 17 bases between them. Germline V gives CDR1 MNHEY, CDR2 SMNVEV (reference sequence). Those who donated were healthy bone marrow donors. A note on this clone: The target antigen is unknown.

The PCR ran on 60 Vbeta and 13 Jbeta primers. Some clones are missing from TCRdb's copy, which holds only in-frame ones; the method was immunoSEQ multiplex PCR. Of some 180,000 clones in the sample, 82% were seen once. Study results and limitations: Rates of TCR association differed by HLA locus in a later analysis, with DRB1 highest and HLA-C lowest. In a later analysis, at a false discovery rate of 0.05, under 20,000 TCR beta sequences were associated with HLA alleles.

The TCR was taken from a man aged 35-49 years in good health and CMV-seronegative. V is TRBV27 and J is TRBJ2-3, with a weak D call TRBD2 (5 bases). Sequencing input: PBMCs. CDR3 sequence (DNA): TGTGCCAGCAGTTTGCTATTCGCTACGGGGAATACGCAGTATTTT. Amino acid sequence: CASSLLFATGNTQYF.